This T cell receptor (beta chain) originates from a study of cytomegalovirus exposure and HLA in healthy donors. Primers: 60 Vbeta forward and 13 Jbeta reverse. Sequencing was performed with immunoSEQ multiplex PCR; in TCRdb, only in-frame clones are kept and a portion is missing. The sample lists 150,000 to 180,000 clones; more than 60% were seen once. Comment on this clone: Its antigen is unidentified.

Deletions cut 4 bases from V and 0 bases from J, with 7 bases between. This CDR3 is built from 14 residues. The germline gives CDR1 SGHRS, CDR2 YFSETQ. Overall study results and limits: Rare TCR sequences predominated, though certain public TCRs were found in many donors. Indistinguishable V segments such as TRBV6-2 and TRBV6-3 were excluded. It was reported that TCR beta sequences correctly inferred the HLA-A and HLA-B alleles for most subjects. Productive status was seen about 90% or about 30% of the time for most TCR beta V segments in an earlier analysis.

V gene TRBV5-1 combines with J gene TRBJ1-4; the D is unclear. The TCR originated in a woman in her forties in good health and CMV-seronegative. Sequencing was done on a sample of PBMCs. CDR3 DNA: TGCGCCAGCAGCGTCGGTTCAACTAATGAAAAACTGTTTTTT. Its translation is CASSVGSTNEKLFF.